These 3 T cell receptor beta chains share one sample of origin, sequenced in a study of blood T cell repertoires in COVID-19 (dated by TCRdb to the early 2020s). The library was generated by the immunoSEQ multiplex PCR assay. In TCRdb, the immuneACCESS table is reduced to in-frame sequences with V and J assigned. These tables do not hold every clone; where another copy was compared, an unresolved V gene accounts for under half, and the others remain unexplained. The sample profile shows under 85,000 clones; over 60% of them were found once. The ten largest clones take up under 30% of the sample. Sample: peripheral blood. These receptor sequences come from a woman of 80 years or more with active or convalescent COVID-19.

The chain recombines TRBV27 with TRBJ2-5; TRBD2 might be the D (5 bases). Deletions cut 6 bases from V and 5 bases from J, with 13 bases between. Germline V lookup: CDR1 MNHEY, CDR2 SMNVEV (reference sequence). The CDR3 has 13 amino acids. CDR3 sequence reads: CASRLSRGETQYF. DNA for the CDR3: TGTGCCAGCAGACTTAGCAGAGGGGAGACCCAGTACTTC.

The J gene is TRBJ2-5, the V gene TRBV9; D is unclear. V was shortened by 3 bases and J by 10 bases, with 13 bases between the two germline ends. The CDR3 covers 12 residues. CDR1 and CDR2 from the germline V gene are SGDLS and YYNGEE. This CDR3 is CASSDLNRIQYF. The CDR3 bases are TGTGCCAGCAGCGACCTAAATCGTATCCAGTACTTC.

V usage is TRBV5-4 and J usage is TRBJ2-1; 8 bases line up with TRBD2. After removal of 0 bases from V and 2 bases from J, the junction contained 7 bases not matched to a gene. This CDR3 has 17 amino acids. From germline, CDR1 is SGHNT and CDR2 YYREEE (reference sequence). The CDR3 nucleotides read TGTGCCAGCAGCTTGGTGTTAGCGGGGTACACCTACAATGAGCAGTTCTTC. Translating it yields CASSLVLAGYTYNEQFF.